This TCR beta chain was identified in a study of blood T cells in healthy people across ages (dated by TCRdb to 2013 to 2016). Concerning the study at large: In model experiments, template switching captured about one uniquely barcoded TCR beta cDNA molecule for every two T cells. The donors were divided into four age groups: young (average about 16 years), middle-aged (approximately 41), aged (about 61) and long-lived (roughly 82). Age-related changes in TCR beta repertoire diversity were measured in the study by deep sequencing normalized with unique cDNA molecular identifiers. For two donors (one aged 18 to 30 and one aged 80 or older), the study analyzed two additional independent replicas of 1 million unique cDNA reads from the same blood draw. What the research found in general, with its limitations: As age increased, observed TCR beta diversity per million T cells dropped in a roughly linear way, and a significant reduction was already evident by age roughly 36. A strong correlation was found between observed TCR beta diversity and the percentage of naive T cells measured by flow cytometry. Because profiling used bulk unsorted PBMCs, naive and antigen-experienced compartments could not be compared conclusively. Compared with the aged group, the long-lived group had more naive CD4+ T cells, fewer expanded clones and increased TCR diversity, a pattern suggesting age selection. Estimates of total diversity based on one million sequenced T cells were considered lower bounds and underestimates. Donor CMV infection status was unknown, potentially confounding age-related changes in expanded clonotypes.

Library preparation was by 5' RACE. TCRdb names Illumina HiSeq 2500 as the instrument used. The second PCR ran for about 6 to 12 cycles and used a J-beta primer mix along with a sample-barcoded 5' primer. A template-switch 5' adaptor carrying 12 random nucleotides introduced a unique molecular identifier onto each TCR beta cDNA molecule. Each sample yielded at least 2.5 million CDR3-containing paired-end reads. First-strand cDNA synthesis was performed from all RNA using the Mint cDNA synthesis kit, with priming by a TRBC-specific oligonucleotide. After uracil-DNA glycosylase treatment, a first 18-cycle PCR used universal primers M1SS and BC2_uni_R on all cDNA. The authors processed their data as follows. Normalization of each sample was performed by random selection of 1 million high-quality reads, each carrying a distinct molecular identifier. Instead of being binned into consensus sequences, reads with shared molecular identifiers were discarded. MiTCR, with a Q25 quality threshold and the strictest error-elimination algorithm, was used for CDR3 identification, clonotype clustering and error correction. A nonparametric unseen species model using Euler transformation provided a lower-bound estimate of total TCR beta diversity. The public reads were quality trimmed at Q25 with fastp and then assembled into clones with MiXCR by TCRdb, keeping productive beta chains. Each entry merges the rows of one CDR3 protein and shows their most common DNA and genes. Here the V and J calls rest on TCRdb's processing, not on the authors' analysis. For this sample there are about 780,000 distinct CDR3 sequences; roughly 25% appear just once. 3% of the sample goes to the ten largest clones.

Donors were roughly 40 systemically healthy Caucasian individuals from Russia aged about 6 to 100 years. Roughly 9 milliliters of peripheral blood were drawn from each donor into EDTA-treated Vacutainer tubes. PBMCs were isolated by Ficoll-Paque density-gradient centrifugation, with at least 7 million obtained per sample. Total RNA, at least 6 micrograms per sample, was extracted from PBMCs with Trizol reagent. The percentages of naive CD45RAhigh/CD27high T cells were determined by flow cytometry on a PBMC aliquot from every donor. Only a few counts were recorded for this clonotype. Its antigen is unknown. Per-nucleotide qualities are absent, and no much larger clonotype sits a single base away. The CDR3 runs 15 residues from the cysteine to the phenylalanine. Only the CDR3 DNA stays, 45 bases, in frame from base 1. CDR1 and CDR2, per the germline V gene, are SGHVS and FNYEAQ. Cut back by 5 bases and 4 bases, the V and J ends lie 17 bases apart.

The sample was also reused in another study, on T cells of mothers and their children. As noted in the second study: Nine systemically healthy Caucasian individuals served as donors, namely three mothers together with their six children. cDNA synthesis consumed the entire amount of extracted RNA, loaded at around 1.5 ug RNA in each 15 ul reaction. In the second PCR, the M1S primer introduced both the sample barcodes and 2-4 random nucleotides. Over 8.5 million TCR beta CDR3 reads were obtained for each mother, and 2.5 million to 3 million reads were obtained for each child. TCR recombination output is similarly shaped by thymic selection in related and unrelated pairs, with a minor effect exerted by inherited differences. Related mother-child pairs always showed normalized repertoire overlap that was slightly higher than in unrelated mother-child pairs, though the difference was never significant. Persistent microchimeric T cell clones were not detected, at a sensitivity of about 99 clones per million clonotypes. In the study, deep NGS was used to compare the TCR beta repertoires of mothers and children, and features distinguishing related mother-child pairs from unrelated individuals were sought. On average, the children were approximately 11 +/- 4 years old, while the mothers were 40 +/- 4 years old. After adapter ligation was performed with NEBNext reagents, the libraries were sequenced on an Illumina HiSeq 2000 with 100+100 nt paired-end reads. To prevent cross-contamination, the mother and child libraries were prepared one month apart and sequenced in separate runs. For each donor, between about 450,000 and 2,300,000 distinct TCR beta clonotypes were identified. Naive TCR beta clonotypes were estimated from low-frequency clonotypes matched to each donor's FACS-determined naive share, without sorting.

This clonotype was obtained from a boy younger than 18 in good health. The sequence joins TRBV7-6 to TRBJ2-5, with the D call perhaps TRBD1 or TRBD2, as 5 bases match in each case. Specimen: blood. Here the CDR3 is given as CASSNTGGRGETQYF. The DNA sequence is TGTGCCAGCAGCAACACAGGAGGTCGGGGAGAGACCCAGTACTTC. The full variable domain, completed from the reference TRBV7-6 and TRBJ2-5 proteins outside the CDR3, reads GAGVSQSPRYKVTKRGQDVALRCDPISGHVSLYWYRQALGQGPEFLTYFNYEAQQDKSGLPNDRFSAERPEGSISTLTIQRTEQRDSAMYRCASSNTGGRGETQYFGPGTRLLVL.